These 18 T cell receptor beta chains were sequenced from one sample in a study of identical twins' blood T cells. MiXCR, applied by TCRdb to the 5' RACE reads, yields one record per CDR3 protein. The sample yields roughly 380,000 distinct CDR3 sequences, 25% to 35% seen once. Sequencing was carried out using PBMCs. The source of these receptors is a woman between 18 and 50 years old in good health.

CDR3 in amino acids: CASSLLRTGPPDSPLHF. The CDR3 DNA sequence: TGTGCCAGCAGCTTACTCAGGACAGGGCCCCCGGATTCACCCCTCCACTTT. The chain has TRBV14 and TRBJ1-6, with TRBD1 matching 8 bases. Germline CDR1 reads SGHDN; CDR2 reads FVKESK. V lost 5 bases and J lost 8; bases outside the gene matches: 14. The CDR3 loop spans 17 amino acids.

This rearrangement joins TRBV20-1 to TRBJ1-2, with 10 positions matching TRBD1. Per the germline V gene, CDR1 is DFQATT and CDR2 is SNEGSKA (reference sequence). The CDR3 covers 13 residues. V trimming: 0 bases; J trimming: 6 bases; junction bases outside the gene matches: 1. The CDR3 DNA follows: TGCAGTGCTAGAGAGGACAGGGGGGATGGCTACACCTTC. Its translation: CSAREDRGDGYTF.

The CDR3 DNA reads TGTGCCAGCAGCACGACTCCCCAAACATCTTACGAGCAGTACTTC. Translated: CASSTTPQTSYEQYF. V gene TRBV9 combines with J gene TRBJ2-7, with D unclear. The germline V and J ends were trimmed by 4 bases and 4 bases, with 18 bases remaining between them. This CDR3 comprises 15 residues. Per the germline V gene, CDR1 is SGDLS and CDR2 is YYNGEE.

The V gene is TRBV29-1, the J gene TRBJ2-3, with D possibly matching TRBD2 (6 bases). CDR1 and CDR2 from the germline V gene are SQVTM and ANQGSEA. The CDR3 is 12 amino acids. The V end lost 4 bases, the J end lost 5 bases, and 10 bases lay between the germline ends. The CDR3 DNA sequence: TGCAGCGTTGCCGGGGGTTTAGATACGCAGTATTTT. This sequence encodes CSVAGGLDTQYF.

As concerns this clonotype: A single base separates this from a much larger clone, so it may be a read error. This chain links TRBV2 with TRBJ2-3; the D gene is possibly TRBD2 (6 bases). The CDR3 has 14 residues. Germline V gene data show CDR1 as SNHLY and CDR2 as FYNNEI. This CDR3 is CAISETGLVTTQYF. The CDR3 DNA follows: TGTGCCATCAGTGAAACGGGACTCGTAACCACGCAGTATTTT.

This clonotype occurred a few times. The chain is built from TRBV6-2 or TRBV6-3 and TRBJ1-1; tentatively, D is TRBD1 (5 bases). Trimming pared 8 bases from V and 0 bases from J, leaving 10 bases between. The CDR3 has 13 residues. Per germline, CDR1 MNHEY and CDR2 SVGEGT. The DNA of the CDR3 is TGTGCCAGCTCAGGGCGGTTGAACACTGAAGCTTTCTTT. Its translation: CASSGRLNTEAFF.

There are many counts of this clonotype. This chain links TRBV14 with TRBJ1-1; a weak D match, TRBD1 (5 bases). Germline CDR1 and CDR2: SGHDN and FVKESK. The CDR3 extends over 16 amino acids. V shed 3 bases and J shed 3 bases, with 17 bases lying between them. The CDR3 DNA reads as TGTGCCAGCAGCCAGGATCAGGGAACGGTGTACACTGAAGCTTTCTTT. Residues: CASSQDQGTVYTEAFF. The full variable domain, in which reference TRBV14 and TRBJ1-1 provide the parts outside the CDR3, is EAGVTQFPSHSVIEKGQTVTLRCDPISGHDNLYWYRRVMGKEIKFLLHFVKESKQDESGMPNNRFLAERTGGTYSTLKVQPAELEDSGVYFCASSQDQGTVYTEAFFGQGTRLTVV.

The rearrangement joins TRBV19 to TRBJ1-5, with D tentatively TRBD1 (6 bases). Germline lookup yields CDR1 LNHDA and CDR2 SQIVND (reference sequence). This CDR3 has 15 amino acids. The ends were cut back, 2 bases at V and 7 bases at J, with 15 bases in the middle. The CDR3 bases are TGTGCCAGTAGTATAAAGGGGGGGGTGAAACAGCCCCAGCATTTT. Residues: CASSIKGGVKQPQHF. The whole variable domain, remainder taken from reference TRBV19 and TRBJ1-5, is DGGITQSPKYLFRKEGQNVTLSCEQNLNHDAMYWYRQDPGQGLRLIYYSQIVNDFQKGDIAEGYSVSREKKESFPLTVTSAQKNPTAFYLCASSIKGGVKQPQHFGDGTRLSIL.

The rearrangement joins TRBV23-1 to TRBJ2-7; tentative D call: TRBD1 (6 bases). TRBV23-1 belongs to the ORF category, with a function that is uncertain. CDR3 length equals 15 residues. Trimming removed 4 bases from V and 3 bases from J, with 16 bases in between. The CDR3 DNA reads as TGCGCCAGCAGTCGCTTCAGGGGTTGCGGCTACGAGCAGTACTTC. Translation gives CASSRFRGCGYEQYF.

The V gene is TRBV7-9, the J gene TRBJ1-2; D uncertain. The CDR3 has 14 amino acids. Germline V gives CDR1 SEHNR, CDR2 FQNEAQ (reference sequence). V was shortened by 4 bases and J by 5 bases, with 14 bases between the two germline ends. Here the CDR3 DNA reads TGTGCCAGCAGCTCGGTACCGGACCCATATGGCTACACCTTC. It codes for CASSSVPDPYGYTF.

This clonotype has more than one count but fewer than ten. The rearrangement joins TRBV6-2 or TRBV6-3 to TRBJ2-7; 7 positions match TRBD2. This CDR3 is 14 amino acids long. Germline assignment: CDR1 MNHEY and CDR2 SVGEGT. Unmatched junction bases numbered 8, after V lost 6 bases and J lost 3 bases. CDR3 DNA: TGTGCCAGCAGCTACGCGGGAGCAGACTACGAGCAGTACTTC. Amino acids: CASSYAGADYEQYF.

Comments on this clonotype: Germline is not matched at one junction end, which may reflect a read error. The chain recombines TRBV20-1 with TRBJ2-1; 8 bases are shared with TRBD2. CDR1 and CDR2 (germline): DFQATT, SNEGSKA (reference sequence). The CDR3 sequence is 14 residues long. CDR3 protein: CSALGLDRYNEEFF. DNA for the CDR3: TGCAGTGCCCTGGGACTAGACCGATACAATGAGGAGTTCTTC.

This clonotype turned up a few times. This chain uses TRBV3-1 with TRBJ2-1; D unresolved. Trimming removed 4 bases from V and 5 bases from J, with 15 bases in between. CDR3 size: 15 residues. Germline CDR1 reads LGHDT; CDR2 reads YNNKEL (reference sequence). CDR3 sequence: CASSLTGGANNEQFF. CDR3 nucleotides: TGTGCCAGCAGCCTCACGGGCGGAGCGAACAATGAGCAGTTCTTC.

This clonotype came up a few times. The J gene is TRBJ1-2, the V gene TRBV30; D gene ambiguous. CDR1 is GTSNPN, CDR2 SVGIG, per germline (reference sequence). The V and J ends lost 7 bases and 3 bases respectively, with 15 bases between them. CDR3 length: 13 amino acids. CDR3 residues: CAYLPAADYGYTF. As DNA, the CDR3 is TGTGCCTACCTACCAGCGGCAGACTATGGCTACACCTTC. The whole variable domain, filled in from reference TRBV30 and TRBJ1-2, reads SQTIHQWPATLVQPVGSPLSLECTVEGTSNPNLYWYRQAAGRGLQLLFYSVGIGQISSEVPQNLSASRPQDRQFILSSKKLLLSDSGFYLCAYLPAADYGYTFGSGTRLTVV.

The rearrangement joins TRBV10-1 to TRBJ1-1; D not resolved. The germline CDR1 and CDR2 sequences are WNHNN and SYGVQD (reference sequence). The CDR3 extends over 13 amino acids. The germline V and J ends were trimmed by 7 bases and 1 base, with 10 bases remaining between them. As DNA, the CDR3 is TGCGCCAGCAAGGAACAACCGAACACTGAAGCTTTCTTT. This codes for CASKEQPNTEAFF.

The chain couples TRBV11-1 to TRBJ2-7, with 7 nucleotides matching TRBD1. V dropped 6 bases and J dropped 1; count of bases not matched to a gene: 12. The length of the CDR3 is 16 residues. Germline V lookup: CDR1 SGHAT, CDR2 FQDESV (reference sequence). The chain's CDR3 is CASSPLTGVGSYEQYF. DNA for the CDR3: TGTGCCAGCAGTCCCCTCACAGGGGTCGGATCCTACGAGCAGTACTTC. Variable domain in full (rest from reference TRBV11-1 and TRBJ2-7): EAEVAQSPRYKITEKSQAVAFWCDPISGHATLYWYRQILGQGPELLVQFQDESVVDDSQLPKDRFSAERLKGVDSTLKIQPAELGDSAMYLCASSPLTGVGSYEQYFGPGTRLTVT.

This clonotype was detected only once. This chain uses TRBV7-9 with TRBJ2-1; possibly TRBD2 for D (7 bases). The V and J ends lost 5 bases and 1 base respectively, with 15 bases between them. The germline CDR1 and CDR2 sequences are SEHNR and FQNEAQ (reference sequence). The length of the CDR3 is 16 residues. DNA for the CDR3: TGTGCCAGCAGCAGGAAAGCGGGGACATCCTACAATGAGCAGTTCTTC. The encoded protein is CASSRKAGTSYNEQFF.

V is TRBV7-6 and J is TRBJ1-5; D unclear. V lost 4 bases and J lost 0, with 10 bases in between. CDR1 is SGHVS and CDR2 is FNYEAQ in the germline V gene. The CDR3 is 15 residues long. This CDR3 is CASSSTENSNQPQHF. The CDR3 coding sequence is TGTGCCAGCAGCTCCACGGAGAATAGCAATCAGCCCCAGCATTTT.